This T cell receptor beta chain was sequenced during a study of blood T cell repertoires in COVID-19. Study-wide background: The study drew acute and convalescent COVID-19 samples from the United States, Italy and Spain. T cells, B-cell-depleted T cells, or PBMCs provided the cDNA or gDNA that served as material.

The CDR3 is 16 residues long. The ends lost 6 bases at V and 3 bases at J; junction bases unmatched: 8. Germline loops: CDR1 MNHNY, CDR2 SVGAGI (reference sequence). The table came from immunoSEQ multiplex PCR; TCRdb's copy has only in-frame clones and leaves some out. The data contain around 150,000 clones, about nine tenths of them seen just once; the ten biggest clones take up approximately 4.1%. The sample comprised peripheral blood. This rearrangement joins TRBV6-6 to TRBJ2-5, with TRBD2 matching over 12 bases. This TCR came from a woman aged 60-70 years with active or convalescent COVID-19. CDR3 DNA: TGTGCCAGCAGGTCAACGGCTAGCGGGGGGGAAGAGACCCAGTACTTC. Protein sequence: CASRSTASGGEETQYF.